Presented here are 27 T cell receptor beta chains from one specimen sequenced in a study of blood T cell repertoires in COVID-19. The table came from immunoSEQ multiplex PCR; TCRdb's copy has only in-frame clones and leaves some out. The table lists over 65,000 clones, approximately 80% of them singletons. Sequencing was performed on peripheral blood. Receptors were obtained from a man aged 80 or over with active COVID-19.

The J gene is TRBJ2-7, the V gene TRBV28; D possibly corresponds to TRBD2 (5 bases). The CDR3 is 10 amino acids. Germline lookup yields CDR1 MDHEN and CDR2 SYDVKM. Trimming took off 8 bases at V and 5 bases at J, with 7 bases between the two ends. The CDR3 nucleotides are TGTGCCAGCGGGAGAGACGAGCAGTACTTC. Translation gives CASGRDEQYF.

DNA for the CDR3: TGTGCCAGCAGCTTAGATCAGAACTATGGCTACACCTTC. Protein: CASSLDQNYGYTF. This chain links TRBV7-2 with TRBJ1-2; D is ambiguous. Looked up from germline, CDR1 is SGHTA and CDR2 is FQGNSA. With 1 base removed from V and 2 bases from J, the gap between germline ends came to 5 bases. The CDR3 extends over 13 amino acids.

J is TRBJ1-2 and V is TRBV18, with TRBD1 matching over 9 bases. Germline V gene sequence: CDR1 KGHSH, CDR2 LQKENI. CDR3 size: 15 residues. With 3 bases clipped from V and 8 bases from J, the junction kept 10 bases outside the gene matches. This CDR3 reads CASSPMDRGRGGYTF. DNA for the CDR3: TGTGCCAGCTCACCTATGGACAGGGGTAGGGGAGGCTACACCTTC.

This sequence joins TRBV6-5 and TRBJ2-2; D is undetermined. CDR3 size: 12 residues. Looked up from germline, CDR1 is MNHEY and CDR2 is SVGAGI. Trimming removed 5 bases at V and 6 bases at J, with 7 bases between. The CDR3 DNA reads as TGTGCCAGCAGTCTCCAGGCCGGGGAGCTGTTTTTT. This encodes CASSLQAGELFF.

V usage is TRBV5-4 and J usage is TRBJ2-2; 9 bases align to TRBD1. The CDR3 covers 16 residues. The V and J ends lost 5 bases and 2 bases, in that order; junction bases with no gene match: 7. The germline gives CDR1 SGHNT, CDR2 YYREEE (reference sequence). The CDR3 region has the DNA TGTGCCAGCAGATCCGGGACAGGGTTAAACACCGGGGAGCTGTTTTTT. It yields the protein CASRSGTGLNTGELFF.

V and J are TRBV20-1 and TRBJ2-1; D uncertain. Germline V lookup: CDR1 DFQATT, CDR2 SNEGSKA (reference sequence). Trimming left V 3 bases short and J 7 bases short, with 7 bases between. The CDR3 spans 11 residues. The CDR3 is CSARAPNEQFF. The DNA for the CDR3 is TGCAGTGCTAGGGCCCCAAATGAGCAGTTCTTC.

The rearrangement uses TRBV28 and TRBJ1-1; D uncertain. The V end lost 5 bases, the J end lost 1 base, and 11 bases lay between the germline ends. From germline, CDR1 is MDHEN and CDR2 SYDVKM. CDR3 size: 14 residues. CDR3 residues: CASSLLAENTEAFF. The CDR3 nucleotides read TGTGCCAGCAGTCTTTTAGCAGAGAACACTGAAGCTTTCTTT.

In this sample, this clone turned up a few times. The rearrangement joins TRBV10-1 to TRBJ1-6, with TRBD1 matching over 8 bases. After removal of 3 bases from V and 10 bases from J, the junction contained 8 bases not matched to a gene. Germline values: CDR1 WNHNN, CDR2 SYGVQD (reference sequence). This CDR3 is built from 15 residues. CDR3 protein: CASSDPTGDRSPLHF. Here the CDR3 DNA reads TGCGCCAGCAGTGACCCGACAGGGGACCGCTCACCCCTCCACTTT.

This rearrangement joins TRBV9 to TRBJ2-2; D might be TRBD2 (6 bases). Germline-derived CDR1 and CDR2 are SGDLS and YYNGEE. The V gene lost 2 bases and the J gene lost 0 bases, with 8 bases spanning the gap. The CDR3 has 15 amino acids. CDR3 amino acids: CASSVGGSNTGELFF. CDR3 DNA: TGTGCCAGCAGCGTTGGGGGGTCGAACACCGGGGAGCTGTTTTTT. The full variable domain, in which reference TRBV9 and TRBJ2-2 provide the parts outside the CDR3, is DSGVTQTPKHLITATGQRVTLRCSPRSGDLSVYWYQQSLDQGLQFLIQYYNGEERAKGNILERFSAQQFPDLHSELNLSSLELGDSALYFCASSVGGSNTGELFFGEGSRLTVL.

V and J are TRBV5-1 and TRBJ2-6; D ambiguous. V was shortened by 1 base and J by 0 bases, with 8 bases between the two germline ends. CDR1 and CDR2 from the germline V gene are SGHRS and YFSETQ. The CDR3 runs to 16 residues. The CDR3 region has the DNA TGCGCCAGCAGCTTGTCCCCTTCCTCTGGGGCCAACGTCCTGACTTTC. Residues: CASSLSPSSGANVLTF.

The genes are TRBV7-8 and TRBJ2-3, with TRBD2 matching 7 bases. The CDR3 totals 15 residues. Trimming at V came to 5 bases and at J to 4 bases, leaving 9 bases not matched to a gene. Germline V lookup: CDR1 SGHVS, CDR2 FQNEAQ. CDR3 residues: CASSPGPGRADTQYF. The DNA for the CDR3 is TGTGCCAGCAGCCCTGGACCGGGGAGGGCAGATACGCAGTATTTT.

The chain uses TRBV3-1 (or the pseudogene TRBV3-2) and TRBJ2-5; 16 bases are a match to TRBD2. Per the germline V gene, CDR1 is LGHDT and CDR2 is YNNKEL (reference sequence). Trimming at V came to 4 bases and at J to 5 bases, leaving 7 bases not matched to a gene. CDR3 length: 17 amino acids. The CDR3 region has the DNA TGTGCCAGCAGCCCCGCGGGACTAGCGGGGGGGCTCGAGACCCAGTACTTC. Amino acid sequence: CASSPAGLAGGLETQYF.

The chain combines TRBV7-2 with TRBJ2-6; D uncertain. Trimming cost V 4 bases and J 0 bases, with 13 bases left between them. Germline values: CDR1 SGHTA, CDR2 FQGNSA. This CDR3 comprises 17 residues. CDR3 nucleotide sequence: TGTGCCAGCAGCTCACAGACGTCAATCTCTGGGGCCAACGTCCTGACTTTC. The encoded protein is CASSSQTSISGANVLTF.

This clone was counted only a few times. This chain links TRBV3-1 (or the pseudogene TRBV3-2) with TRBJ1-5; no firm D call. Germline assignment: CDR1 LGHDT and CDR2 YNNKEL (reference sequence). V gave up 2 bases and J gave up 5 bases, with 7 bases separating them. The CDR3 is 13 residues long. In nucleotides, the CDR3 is TGTGCCAGCAGCCAAAAACGGGATCAGCCCCAGCATTTT. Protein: CASSQKRDQPQHF.

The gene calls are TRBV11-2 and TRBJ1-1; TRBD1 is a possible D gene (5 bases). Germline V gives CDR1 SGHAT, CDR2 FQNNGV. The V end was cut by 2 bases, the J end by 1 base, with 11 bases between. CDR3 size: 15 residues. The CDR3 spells CASSLNRLGNTEAFF. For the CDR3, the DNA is TGTGCCAGCAGCTTAAACAGGCTGGGGAACACTGAAGCTTTCTTT. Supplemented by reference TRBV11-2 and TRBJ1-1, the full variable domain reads EAGVAQSPRYKIIEKRQSVAFWCNPISGHATLYWYQQILGQGPKLLIQFQNNGVVDDSQLPKDRFSAERLKGVDSTLKIQPAKLEDSAVYLCASSLNRLGNTEAFFGQGTRLTVV.

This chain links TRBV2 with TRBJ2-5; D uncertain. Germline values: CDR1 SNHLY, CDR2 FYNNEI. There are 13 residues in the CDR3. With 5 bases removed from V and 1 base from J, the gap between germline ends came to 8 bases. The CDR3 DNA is TGTGCCAGCAGTCTCCGGGTCCAAGAGACCCAGTACTTC. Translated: CASSLRVQETQYF. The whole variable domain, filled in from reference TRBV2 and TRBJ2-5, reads EPEVTQTPSHQVTQMGQEVILRCVPISNHLYFYWYRQILGQKVEFLVSFYNNEISEKSEIFDDQFSVERPDGSNFTLKIRSTKLEDSAMYFCASSLRVQETQYFGPGTRLLVL.

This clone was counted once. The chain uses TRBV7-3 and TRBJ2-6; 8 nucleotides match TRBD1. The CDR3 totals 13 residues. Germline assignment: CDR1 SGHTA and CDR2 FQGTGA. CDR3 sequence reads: CATRGPGANVLTF. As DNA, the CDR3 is TGTGCTACCAGGGGGCCTGGGGCCAACGTCCTGACTTTC.

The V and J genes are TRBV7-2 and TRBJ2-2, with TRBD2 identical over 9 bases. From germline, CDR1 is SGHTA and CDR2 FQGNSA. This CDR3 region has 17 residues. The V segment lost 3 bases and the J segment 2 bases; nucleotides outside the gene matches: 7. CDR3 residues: CASSLGSGGRNTGELFF. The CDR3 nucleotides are TGTGCCAGCAGCTTGGGTAGCGGGGGCCGCAACACCGGGGAGCTGTTTTTT.

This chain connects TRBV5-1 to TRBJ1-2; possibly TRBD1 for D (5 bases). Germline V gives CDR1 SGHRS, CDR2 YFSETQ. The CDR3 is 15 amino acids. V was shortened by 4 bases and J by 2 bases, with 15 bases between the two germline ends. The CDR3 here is CASSIGTGRNYGYTF. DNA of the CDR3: TGCGCCAGCAGCATAGGGACCGGGAGAAACTATGGCTACACCTTC.

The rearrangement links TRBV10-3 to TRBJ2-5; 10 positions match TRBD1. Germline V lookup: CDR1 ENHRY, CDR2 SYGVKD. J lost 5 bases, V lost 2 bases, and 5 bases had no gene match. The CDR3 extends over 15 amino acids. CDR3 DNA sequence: TGTGCCATCAGTGAGAGGGACAGGGGATTCGAGACCCAGTACTTC. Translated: CAISERDRGFETQYF.

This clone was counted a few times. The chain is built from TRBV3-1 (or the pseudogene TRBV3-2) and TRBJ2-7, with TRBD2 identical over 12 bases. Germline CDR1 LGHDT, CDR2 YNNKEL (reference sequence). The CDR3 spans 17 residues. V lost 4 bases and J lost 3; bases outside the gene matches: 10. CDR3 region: CASSLGLAGGHLYEQYF. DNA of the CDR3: TGTGCCAGCAGCCTCGGGCTAGCGGGAGGGCATCTCTACGAGCAGTACTTC.

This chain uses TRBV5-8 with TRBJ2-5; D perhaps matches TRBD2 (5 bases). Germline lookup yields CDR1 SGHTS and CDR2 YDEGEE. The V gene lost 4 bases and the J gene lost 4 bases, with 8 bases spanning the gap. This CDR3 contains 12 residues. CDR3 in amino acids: CASSLTRETQYF. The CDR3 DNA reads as TGTGCCAGCAGCCTTACTAGAGAGACCCAGTACTTC.

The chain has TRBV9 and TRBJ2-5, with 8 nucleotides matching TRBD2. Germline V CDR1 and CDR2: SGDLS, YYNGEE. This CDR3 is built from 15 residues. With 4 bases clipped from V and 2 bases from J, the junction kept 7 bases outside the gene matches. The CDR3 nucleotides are TGTGCCAGCAGCATCAACGGGGGGGATCAAGAGACCCAGTACTTC. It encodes CASSINGGDQETQYF. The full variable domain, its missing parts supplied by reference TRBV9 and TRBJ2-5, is DSGVTQTPKHLITATGQRVTLRCSPRSGDLSVYWYQQSLDQGLQFLIQYYNGEERAKGNILERFSAQQFPDLHSELNLSSLELGDSALYFCASSINGGDQETQYFGPGTRLLVL.

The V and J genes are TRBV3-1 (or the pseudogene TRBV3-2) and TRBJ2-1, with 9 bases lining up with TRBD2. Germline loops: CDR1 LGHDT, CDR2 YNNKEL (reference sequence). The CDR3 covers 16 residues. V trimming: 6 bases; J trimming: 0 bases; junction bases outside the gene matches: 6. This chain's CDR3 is CASSPMTSGSYNEQFF. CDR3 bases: TGTGCCAGCAGTCCCATGACTAGCGGCTCCTACAATGAGCAGTTCTTC.

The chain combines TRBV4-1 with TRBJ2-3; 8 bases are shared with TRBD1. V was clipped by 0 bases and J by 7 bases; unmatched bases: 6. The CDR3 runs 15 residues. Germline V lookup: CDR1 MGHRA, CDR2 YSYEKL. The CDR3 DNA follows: TGCGCCAGCAGCCAAGACCGGACAGGGCCGAATACGCAGTATTTT. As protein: CASSQDRTGPNTQYF.

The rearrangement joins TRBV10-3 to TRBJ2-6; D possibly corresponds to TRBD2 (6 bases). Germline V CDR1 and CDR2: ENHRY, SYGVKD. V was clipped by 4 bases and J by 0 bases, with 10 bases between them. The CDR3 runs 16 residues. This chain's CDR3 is CAISGDLSSGANVLTF. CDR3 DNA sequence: TGTGCCATCAGTGGGGACTTAAGCTCTGGGGCCAACGTCCTGACTTTC.

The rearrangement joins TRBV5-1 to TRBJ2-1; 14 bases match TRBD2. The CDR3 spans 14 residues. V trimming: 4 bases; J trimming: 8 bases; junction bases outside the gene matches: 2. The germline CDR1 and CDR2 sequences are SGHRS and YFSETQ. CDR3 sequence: CASSTGLAGDEQFF. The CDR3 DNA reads TGCGCCAGCAGCACGGGACTAGCGGGGGATGAGCAGTTCTTC.